This is a list of T cell receptor beta chains from one sample in a study of blood T cell repertoires in COVID-19. Method: immunoSEQ multiplex PCR; TCRdb's copy keeps in-frame clones and lacks some. The table lists 300,000 or so clones, 75% to 90% of them singletons. Input material: peripheral blood. These receptors were taken from a woman between 40 and 50 years old who had recovered from COVID-19. Each CDR3 is given with its conserved first and last residue. Fields, in order: clone size, D gene, J gene, V gene, CDR3 protein, CDR3 DNA. A D gene is named only where the DNA matches it firmly. Rows may omit the clone size; those that give it use once, few, many or a size class.

clone_size: .; d_call: .; j_call: TRBJ2-3; v_call: TRBV7-9; cdr3_aa: CASSLRAGADTQYF; cdr3_nt: TGTGCCAGCAGCTTAAGGGCAGGGGCGGATACGCAGTATTTT
clone_size: .; d_call: TRBD2; j_call: TRBJ2-2; v_call: TRBV7-9; cdr3_aa: CASSPGEAGETGELFF; cdr3_nt: TGTGCCAGCAGCCCCGGTGAAGCGGGGGAGACCGGGGAGCTGTTTTTT
clone_size: .; d_call: .; j_call: TRBJ1-6; v_call: TRBV19; cdr3_aa: CASSTRGGYSPLHF; cdr3_nt: TGTGCCAGTAGTACCCGGGGTGGGTATTCACCCCTCCACTTT
clone_size: once; d_call: TRBD1; j_call: TRBJ1-1; v_call: TRBV25-1; cdr3_aa: CASSPQGRYTEAFF; cdr3_nt: TGTGCCAGCAGTCCACAGGGGAGGTACACTGAAGCTTTCTTT
clone_size: few; d_call: .; j_call: TRBJ2-7; v_call: TRBV5-6; cdr3_aa: CASSLGMGVLGEQYF; cdr3_nt: TGTGCCAGCAGCTTGGGCATGGGAGTCTTGGGCGAGCAGTACTTC
clone_size: .; d_call: TRBD1; j_call: TRBJ2-7; v_call: TRBV6-5; cdr3_aa: CASSYFTGAKDEQYF; cdr3_nt: TGTGCCAGCAGTTACTTTACAGGGGCCAAGGACGAGCAGTACTTC
clone_size: few; d_call: .; j_call: TRBJ1-5; v_call: TRBV6-1; cdr3_aa: CASSELRGYSNQPQHF; cdr3_nt: TGTGCCAGCAGTGAGCTTCGGGGGTATAGCAATCAGCCCCAGCATTTT
clone_size: .; d_call: .; j_call: TRBJ1-6; v_call: TRBV6-1; cdr3_aa: CASSEAGPSSYNSPLHF; cdr3_nt: TGTGCCAGCAGTGAAGCTGGTCCGAGCTCCTATAATTCACCCCTCCACTTT
clone_size: .; d_call: TRBD1; j_call: TRBJ1-4; v_call: TRBV29-1; cdr3_aa: CSARGTGDEKLFF; cdr3_nt: TGCAGCGCGAGGGGGACAGGGGATGAAAAACTGTTTTTT
clone_size: .; d_call: TRBD2; j_call: TRBJ2-7; v_call: TRBV9; cdr3_aa: CASTPAGSSYEQYF; cdr3_nt: TGTGCCAGCACCCCAGCGGGGAGCTCCTACGAGCAGTACTTC
clone_size: .; d_call: .; j_call: TRBJ1-2; v_call: TRBV29-1; cdr3_aa: CSVASGYGYTF; cdr3_nt: TGCAGCGTTGCCTCCGGGTATGGCTACACCTTC
clone_size: .; d_call: .; j_call: TRBJ1-1; v_call: TRBV3-1/TRBV3-2; cdr3_aa: CASSQVYAWDMNTEAFF; cdr3_nt: TGTGCCAGCAGCCAAGTTTATGCATGGGACATGAACACTGAAGCTTTCTTT
clone_size: .; d_call: TRBD2; j_call: TRBJ2-1; v_call: TRBV7-2; cdr3_aa: CASSLGGGTNNEQFF; cdr3_nt: TGTGCCAGCAGCTTAGGGGGTGGGACTAACAATGAGCAGTTCTTC
clone_size: once; d_call: .; j_call: TRBJ1-2; v_call: TRBV6-5; cdr3_aa: CASSREGQGQGYTF; cdr3_nt: TGTGCCAGCAGCCGGGAGGGCCAGGGCCAAGGCTACACCTTC
clone_size: few; d_call: TRBD1; j_call: TRBJ1-3; v_call: TRBV3-1/TRBV3-2; cdr3_aa: CASSLGTGRNTIYF; cdr3_nt: TGTGCCAGCAGCTTGGGGACAGGGAGAAACACCATATATTTT
clone_size: once; d_call: TRBD1; j_call: TRBJ2-5; v_call: TRBV11-2; cdr3_aa: CASSLWLGQGFGTQYF; cdr3_nt: TGTGCCAGCAGCTTATGGTTGGGACAGGGGTTTGGGACCCAGTACTTC
clone_size: .; d_call: .; j_call: TRBJ1-5; v_call: TRBV30; cdr3_aa: CAWSGVRANQPQHF; cdr3_nt: TGTGCCTGGAGTGGTGTCAGGGCAAATCAGCCCCAGCATTTT
clone_size: .; d_call: TRBD1; j_call: TRBJ1-2; v_call: TRBV27; cdr3_aa: CASSFFQGARGYTF; cdr3_nt: TGTGCCAGCAGTTTTTTTCAGGGGGCAAGAGGCTACACCTTC
clone_size: .; d_call: TRBD1; j_call: TRBJ2-5; v_call: TRBV10-3; cdr3_aa: CATGQGAETQYF; cdr3_nt: TGTGCCACTGGACAGGGGGCAGAGACCCAGTACTTC
clone_size: .; d_call: .; j_call: TRBJ2-1; v_call: TRBV11-2; cdr3_aa: CASSLDGRVLNEQFF; cdr3_nt: TGTGCCAGCAGCTTAGACGGCAGGGTACTCAATGAGCAGTTCTTC
clone_size: .; d_call: .; j_call: TRBJ1-4; v_call: TRBV7-9; cdr3_aa: CASSLVGAENEKLFF; cdr3_nt: TGTGCCAGCAGCTTAGTAGGGGCGGAGAATGAAAAACTGTTTTTT
clone_size: few; d_call: TRBD1; j_call: TRBJ2-5; v_call: TRBV5-1; cdr3_aa: CASSSGAGTVQETQYF; cdr3_nt: TGCGCCAGCAGCTCCGGAGCCGGGACAGTCCAAGAGACCCAGTACTTC
clone_size: .; d_call: .; j_call: TRBJ1-1; v_call: TRBV9; cdr3_aa: CASSAGLMNTEAFF; cdr3_nt: TGTGCCAGCAGCGCGGGACTTATGAACACTGAAGCTTTCTTT
clone_size: .; d_call: .; j_call: TRBJ2-7; v_call: TRBV19; cdr3_aa: CASATGYEQYF; cdr3_nt: TGTGCCAGCGCGACTGGCTACGAGCAGTACTTC
clone_size: .; d_call: .; j_call: TRBJ2-1; v_call: TRBV10-2; cdr3_aa: CASRATGWEQFF; cdr3_nt: TGCGCCAGCAGAGCTACAGGTTGGGAGCAGTTCTTC
clone_size: .; d_call: TRBD1; j_call: TRBJ1-1; v_call: TRBV10-3; cdr3_aa: CATGDRGNTEAFF; cdr3_nt: TGTGCCACGGGGGACAGGGGGAACACTGAAGCTTTCTTT
clone_size: .; d_call: TRBD1; j_call: TRBJ1-2; v_call: TRBV18; cdr3_aa: CASSPYITGGPGYTF; cdr3_nt: TGTGCCAGCTCACCATATATAACAGGGGGCCCGGGCTACACCTTC
clone_size: few; d_call: TRBD1; j_call: TRBJ1-2; v_call: TRBV9; cdr3_aa: CASSPTTGNYGYTF; cdr3_nt: TGTGCCAGCAGCCCCACGACAGGGAACTATGGCTACACCTTC
clone_size: .; d_call: .; j_call: TRBJ2-2; v_call: TRBV11-2; cdr3_aa: CASSLAGSGSGELFF; cdr3_nt: TGTGCCAGCAGCTTAGCTGGTTCGGGGAGCGGGGAGCTGTTTTTT
clone_size: .; d_call: .; j_call: TRBJ2-7; v_call: TRBV12-5; cdr3_aa: CASGYSRDEQYF; cdr3_nt: TGTGCTAGTGGTTACTCTCGGGACGAGCAGTACTTC
clone_size: .; d_call: TRBD1; j_call: TRBJ2-1; v_call: TRBV2; cdr3_aa: CASSGQGRDEQFF; cdr3_nt: TGTGCCAGCAGTGGACAGGGTAGGGATGAGCAGTTCTTC
clone_size: .; d_call: .; j_call: TRBJ2-5; v_call: TRBV5-1; cdr3_aa: CASSLMRQQETQYF; cdr3_nt: TGCGCCAGCAGCTTAATGAGACAGCAAGAGACCCAGTACTTC
clone_size: .; d_call: TRBD2; j_call: TRBJ2-7; v_call: TRBV3-1/TRBV3-2; cdr3_aa: CASSSSPGSGIYEQYF; cdr3_nt: TGTGCCAGCAGCTCCAGCCCAGGGAGCGGGATCTACGAGCAGTACTTC
clone_size: .; d_call: TRBD2; j_call: TRBJ2-1; v_call: TRBV6-5; cdr3_aa: CASSPGTSGGEQFF; cdr3_nt: TGTGCCAGCAGTCCCGGGACTAGCGGGGGCGAGCAGTTCTTC
clone_size: .; d_call: .; j_call: TRBJ2-3; v_call: TRBV29-1; cdr3_aa: CSVDGVIINTQYF; cdr3_nt: TGCAGCGTTGACGGGGTAATAATTAATACGCAGTATTTT
clone_size: .; d_call: .; j_call: TRBJ2-3; v_call: TRBV29-1; cdr3_aa: CSVDTGSDTQYF; cdr3_nt: TGCAGCGTTGACACAGGGTCAGATACGCAGTATTTT
clone_size: once; d_call: .; j_call: TRBJ1-6; v_call: TRBV6-5; cdr3_aa: CASSYSNLYSPLHF; cdr3_nt: TGTGCCAGCAGTTACTCGAATCTCTACTCACCCCTCCACTTT
clone_size: .; d_call: TRBD1; j_call: TRBJ1-4; v_call: TRBV7-9; cdr3_aa: CASSLGQGPTNEKLFF; cdr3_nt: TGTGCCAGCAGCTTAGGACAGGGTCCAACTAATGAAAAACTGTTTTTT
clone_size: .; d_call: .; j_call: TRBJ2-1; v_call: TRBV9; cdr3_aa: CASSPFYGSLNEQFF; cdr3_nt: TGTGCCAGCAGCCCCTTCTACGGGAGTCTCAATGAGCAGTTCTTC
clone_size: .; d_call: TRBD2; j_call: TRBJ2-1; v_call: TRBV10-1; cdr3_aa: CASSKRGAGYNEQFF; cdr3_nt: TGCGCCAGCAGTAAGCGGGGGGCAGGCTACAATGAGCAGTTCTTC
clone_size: .; d_call: TRBD1; j_call: TRBJ1-1; v_call: TRBV6-6; cdr3_aa: CASSFARQGPNTEAFF; cdr3_nt: TGTGCCAGCAGTTTCGCCCGACAGGGACCGAACACTGAAGCTTTCTTT